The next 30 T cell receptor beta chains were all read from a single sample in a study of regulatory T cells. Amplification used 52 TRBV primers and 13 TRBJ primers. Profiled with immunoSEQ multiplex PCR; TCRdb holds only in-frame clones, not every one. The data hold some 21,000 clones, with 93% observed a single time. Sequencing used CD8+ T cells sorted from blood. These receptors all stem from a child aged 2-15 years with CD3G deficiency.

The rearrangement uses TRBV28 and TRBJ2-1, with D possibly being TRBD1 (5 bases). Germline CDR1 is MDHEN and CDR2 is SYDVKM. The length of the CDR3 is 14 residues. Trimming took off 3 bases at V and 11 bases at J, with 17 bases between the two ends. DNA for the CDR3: TGTGCCAGCAGTTTGAAGTCAGGACACCTGAAGCAGTTCTTC. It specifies CASSLKSGHLKQFF.

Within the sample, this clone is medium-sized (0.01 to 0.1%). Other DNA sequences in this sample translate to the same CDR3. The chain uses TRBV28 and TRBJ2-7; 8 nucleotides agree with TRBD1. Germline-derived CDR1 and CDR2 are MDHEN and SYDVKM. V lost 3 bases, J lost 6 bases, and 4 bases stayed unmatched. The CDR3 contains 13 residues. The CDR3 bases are TGTGCCAGCAGTTTGGACAGGGCGTCCGAGCAGTACTTC. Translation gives CASSLDRASEQYF.

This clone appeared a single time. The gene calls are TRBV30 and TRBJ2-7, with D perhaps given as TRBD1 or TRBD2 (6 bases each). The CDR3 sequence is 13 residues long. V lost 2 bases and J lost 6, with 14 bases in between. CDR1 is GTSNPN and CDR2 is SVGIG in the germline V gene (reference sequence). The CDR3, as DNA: TGTGCCTGGAGTTGGAGGGGGGCGGGCGAGCAGTACTTC. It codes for CAWSWRGAGEQYF. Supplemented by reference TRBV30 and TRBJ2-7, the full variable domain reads SQTIHQWPATLVQPVGSPLSLECTVEGTSNPNLYWYRQAAGRGLQLLFYSVGIGQISSEVPQNLSASRPQDRQFILSSKKLLLSDSGFYLCAWSWRGAGEQYFGPGTRLTVT.

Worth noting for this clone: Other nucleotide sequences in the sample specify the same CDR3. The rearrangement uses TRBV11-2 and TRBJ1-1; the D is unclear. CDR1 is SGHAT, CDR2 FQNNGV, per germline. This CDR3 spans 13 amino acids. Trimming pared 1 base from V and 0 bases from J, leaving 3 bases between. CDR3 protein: CASSLGLNTEAFF. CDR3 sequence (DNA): TGTGCCAGCAGCTTAGGACTGAACACTGAAGCTTTCTTT.

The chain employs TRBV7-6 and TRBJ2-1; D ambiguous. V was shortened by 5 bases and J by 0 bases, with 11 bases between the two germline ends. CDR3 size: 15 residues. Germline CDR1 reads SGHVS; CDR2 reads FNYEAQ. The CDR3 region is CASSPMPGSYNEQFF. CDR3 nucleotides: TGTGCCAGCAGCCCAATGCCAGGCTCCTACAATGAGCAGTTCTTC.

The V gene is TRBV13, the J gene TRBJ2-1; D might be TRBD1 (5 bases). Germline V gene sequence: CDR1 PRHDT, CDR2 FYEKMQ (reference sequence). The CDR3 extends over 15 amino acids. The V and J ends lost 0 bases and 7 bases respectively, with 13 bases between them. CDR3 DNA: TGTGCCAGCAGCTTAGGAGGCTATAAGGGGAATGAGCAGTTCTTC. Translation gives CASSLGGYKGNEQFF.

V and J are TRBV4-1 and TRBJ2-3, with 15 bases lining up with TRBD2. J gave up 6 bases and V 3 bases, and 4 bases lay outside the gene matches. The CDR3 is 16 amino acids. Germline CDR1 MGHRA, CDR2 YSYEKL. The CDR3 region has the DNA TGCGCCAGCAGCCAGGTCGGGACTAGCGGGGGGGATACGCAGTATTTT. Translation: CASSQVGTSGGDTQYF.

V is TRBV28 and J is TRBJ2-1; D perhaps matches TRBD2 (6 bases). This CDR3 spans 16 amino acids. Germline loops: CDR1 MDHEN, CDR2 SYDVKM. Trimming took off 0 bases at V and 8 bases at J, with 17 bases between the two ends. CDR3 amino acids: CASSLWGGDPGYEQFF. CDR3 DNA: TGTGCCAGCAGTTTATGGGGAGGCGACCCGGGGTATGAGCAGTTCTTC.

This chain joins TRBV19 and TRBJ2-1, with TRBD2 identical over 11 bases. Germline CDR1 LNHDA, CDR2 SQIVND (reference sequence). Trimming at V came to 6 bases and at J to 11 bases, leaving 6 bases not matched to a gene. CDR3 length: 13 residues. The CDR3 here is CASSWTSGHQQFF. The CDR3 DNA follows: TGTGCCAGTAGCTGGACTAGCGGGCATCAGCAGTTCTTC.

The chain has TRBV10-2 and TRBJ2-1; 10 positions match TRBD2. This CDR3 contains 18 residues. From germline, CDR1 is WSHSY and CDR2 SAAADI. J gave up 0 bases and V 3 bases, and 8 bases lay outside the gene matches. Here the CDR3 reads CASSDGLAGDPSYNEQFF. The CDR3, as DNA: TGCGCCAGCAGTGATGGGCTAGCGGGAGACCCCTCCTACAATGAGCAGTTCTTC.

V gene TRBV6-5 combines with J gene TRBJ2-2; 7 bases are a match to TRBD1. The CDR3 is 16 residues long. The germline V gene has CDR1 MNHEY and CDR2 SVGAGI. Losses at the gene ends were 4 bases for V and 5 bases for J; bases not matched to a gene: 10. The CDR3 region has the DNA TGTGCCAGCAGTTTTAGAGACAGGGAGTGGACCGGGGAGCTGTTTTTT. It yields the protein CASSFRDREWTGELFF.

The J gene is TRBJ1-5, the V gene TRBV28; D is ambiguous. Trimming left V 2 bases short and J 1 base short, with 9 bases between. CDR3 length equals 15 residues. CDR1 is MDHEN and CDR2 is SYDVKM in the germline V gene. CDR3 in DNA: TGTGCCAGCAGTTTAACTGCAGTGAGCAATCAGCCCCAGCATTTT. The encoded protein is CASSLTAVSNQPQHF.

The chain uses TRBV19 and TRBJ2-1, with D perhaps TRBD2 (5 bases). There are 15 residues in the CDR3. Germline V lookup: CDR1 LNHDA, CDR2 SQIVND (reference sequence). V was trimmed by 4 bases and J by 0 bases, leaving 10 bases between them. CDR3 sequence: CASSRGFSSYNEQFF. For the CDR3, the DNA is TGTGCCAGTAGTAGAGGGTTTAGCTCCTACAATGAGCAGTTCTTC.

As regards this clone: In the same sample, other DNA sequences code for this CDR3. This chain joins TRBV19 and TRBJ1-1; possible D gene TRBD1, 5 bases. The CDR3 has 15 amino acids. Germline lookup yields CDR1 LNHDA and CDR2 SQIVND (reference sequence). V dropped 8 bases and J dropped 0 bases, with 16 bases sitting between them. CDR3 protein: CASRSGTNLNTEAFF. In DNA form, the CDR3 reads TGTGCCAGTCGGTCGGGGACTAATTTGAACACTGAAGCTTTCTTT.

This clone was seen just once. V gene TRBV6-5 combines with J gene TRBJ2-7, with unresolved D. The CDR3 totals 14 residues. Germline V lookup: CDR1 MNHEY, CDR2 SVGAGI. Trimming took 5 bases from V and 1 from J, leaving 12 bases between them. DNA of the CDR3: TGTGCCAGCAGTCCTTGGTCCGGGTCCTACGAGCAGTACTTC. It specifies CASSPWSGSYEQYF.

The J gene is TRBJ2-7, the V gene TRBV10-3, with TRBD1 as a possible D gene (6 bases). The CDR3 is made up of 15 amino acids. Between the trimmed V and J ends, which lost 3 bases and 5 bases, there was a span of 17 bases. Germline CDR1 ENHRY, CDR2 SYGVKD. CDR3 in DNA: TGTGCCATCAGTGACCCGGACAGATCCTCGGACGAGCAGTACTTC. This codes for CAISDPDRSSDEQYF.

The CDR3 DNA reads as TGTGCCAGCAGTTTATCAGCGGGAGCGTCTTGGAATGAGCAGTTCTTC. It is translated as CASSLSAGASWNEQFF. V is TRBV28 and J is TRBJ2-1; TRBD2 matches 8 bases. Germline V gene lookup returns CDR1 MDHEN and CDR2 SYDVKM. This CDR3 contains 16 residues. With V trimmed by 1 base and J by 7 bases, 9 bases remained unmatched.

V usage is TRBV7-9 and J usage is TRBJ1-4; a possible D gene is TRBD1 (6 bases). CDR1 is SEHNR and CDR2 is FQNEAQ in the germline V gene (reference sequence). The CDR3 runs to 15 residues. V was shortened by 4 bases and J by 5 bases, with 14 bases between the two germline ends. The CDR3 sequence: CASSSNREPNEKLFF. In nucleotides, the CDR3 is TGTGCCAGCAGCTCCAACAGGGAGCCGAATGAAAAACTGTTTTTT.

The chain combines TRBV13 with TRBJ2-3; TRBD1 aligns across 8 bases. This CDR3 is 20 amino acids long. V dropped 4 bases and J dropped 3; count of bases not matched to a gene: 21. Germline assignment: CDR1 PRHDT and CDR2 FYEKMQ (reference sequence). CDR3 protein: CASSSSALVRQGIKTDTQYF. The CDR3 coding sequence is TGTGCCAGCAGCTCTTCTGCCCTTGTTCGACAGGGGATAAAGACAGATACGCAGTATTTT.

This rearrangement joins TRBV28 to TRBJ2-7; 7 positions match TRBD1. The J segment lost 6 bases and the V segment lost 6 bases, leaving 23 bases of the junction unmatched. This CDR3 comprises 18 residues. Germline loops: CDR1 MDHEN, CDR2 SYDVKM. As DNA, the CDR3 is TGTGCCAGCAGCTTCAGCACGGGCCGGACAGGTGTTTCCGCCGAGCAGTACTTC. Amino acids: CASSFSTGRTGVSAEQYF.

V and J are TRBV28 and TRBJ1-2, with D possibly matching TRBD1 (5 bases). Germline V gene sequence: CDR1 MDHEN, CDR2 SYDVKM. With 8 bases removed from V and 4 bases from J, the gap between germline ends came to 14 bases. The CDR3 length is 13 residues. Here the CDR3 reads CASSLDGGYGYTF. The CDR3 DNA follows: TGTGCCAGCTCGTTGGACGGGGGCTATGGCTACACCTTC.

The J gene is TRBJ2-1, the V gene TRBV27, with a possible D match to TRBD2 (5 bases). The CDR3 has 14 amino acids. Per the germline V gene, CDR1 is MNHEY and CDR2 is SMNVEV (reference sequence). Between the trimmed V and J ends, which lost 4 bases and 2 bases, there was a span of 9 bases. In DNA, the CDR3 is TGTGCCAGCAGTTCCCGGAGGACCTACAATGAGCAGTTCTTC. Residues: CASSSRRTYNEQFF.

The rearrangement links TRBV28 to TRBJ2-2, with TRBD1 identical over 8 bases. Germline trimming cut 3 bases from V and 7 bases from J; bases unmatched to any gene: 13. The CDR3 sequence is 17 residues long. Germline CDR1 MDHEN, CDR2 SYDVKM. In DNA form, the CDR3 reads TGTGCCAGCAGTTTCCCTCCCCGGACAGGGCAAGGCGGGGAGCTGTTTTTT. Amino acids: CASSFPPRTGQGGELFF.

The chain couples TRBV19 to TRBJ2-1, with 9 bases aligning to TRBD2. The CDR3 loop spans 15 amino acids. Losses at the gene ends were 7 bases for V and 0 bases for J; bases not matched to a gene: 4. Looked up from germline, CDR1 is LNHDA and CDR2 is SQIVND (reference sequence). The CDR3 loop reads CASTNSGSSYNEQFF. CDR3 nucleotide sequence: TGTGCCAGTACTAATAGCGGGAGCTCCTACAATGAGCAGTTCTTC. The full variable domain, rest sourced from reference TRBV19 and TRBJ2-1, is DGGITQSPKYLFRKEGQNVTLSCEQNLNHDAMYWYRQDPGQGLRLIYYSQIVNDFQKGDIAEGYSVSREKKESFPLTVTSAQKNPTAFYLCASTNSGSSYNEQFFGPGTRLTVL.

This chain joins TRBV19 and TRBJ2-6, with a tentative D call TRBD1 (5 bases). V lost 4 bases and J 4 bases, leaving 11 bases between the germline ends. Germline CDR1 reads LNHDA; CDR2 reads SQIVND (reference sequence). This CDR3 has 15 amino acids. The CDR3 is CASSRQGAGANVLTF. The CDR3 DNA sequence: TGTGCCAGTAGTAGGCAGGGCGCCGGGGCCAACGTCCTGACTTTC.

The CDR3 DNA reads as TGTGCCAGCAGTCCTTCCGTTTTAGTCCATGAGCAGTTCTTC. Amino acid sequence: CASSPSVLVHEQFF. The chain uses TRBV27 and TRBJ2-1; no reliable D call. The length of the CDR3 is 14 residues. Trimming cost V 5 bases and J 8 bases, with 16 bases left between them. Germline V CDR1 and CDR2: MNHEY, SMNVEV (reference sequence).

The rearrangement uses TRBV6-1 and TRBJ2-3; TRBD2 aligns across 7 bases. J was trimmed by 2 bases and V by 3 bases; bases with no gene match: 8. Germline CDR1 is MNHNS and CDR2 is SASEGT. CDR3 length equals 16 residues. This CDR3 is CASSEGVAGYTDTQYF. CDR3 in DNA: TGTGCCAGCAGTGAGGGGGTAGCGGGCTACACAGATACGCAGTATTTT.

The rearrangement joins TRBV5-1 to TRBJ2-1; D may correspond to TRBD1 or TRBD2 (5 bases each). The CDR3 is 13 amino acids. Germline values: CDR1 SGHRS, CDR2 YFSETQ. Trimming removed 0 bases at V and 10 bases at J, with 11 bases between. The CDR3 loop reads CASSLAPWDEQFF. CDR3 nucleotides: TGCGCCAGCAGCTTGGCACCGTGGGACGAGCAGTTCTTC.

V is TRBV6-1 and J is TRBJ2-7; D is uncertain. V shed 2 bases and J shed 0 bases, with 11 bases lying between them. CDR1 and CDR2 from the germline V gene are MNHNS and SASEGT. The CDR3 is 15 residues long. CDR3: CASSELSRSSYEQYF. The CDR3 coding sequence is TGTGCCAGCAGTGAACTGTCGCGGAGCTCCTACGAGCAGTACTTC.

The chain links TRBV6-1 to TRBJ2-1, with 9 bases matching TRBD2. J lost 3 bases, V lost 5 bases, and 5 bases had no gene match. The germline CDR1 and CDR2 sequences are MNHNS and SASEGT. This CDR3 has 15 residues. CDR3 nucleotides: TGTGCCAGCAGTTCTAGCGGGGCCTACTACAATGAGCAGTTCTTC. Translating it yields CASSSSGAYYNEQFF.